This passage covers 23 T cell receptor beta chains from one sample sequenced in a study of T cell responses to AZD1222 COVID-19 vaccine. Repertoires were generated with immunoSEQ multiplex PCR, while TCRdb's copy carries only in-frame clones and drops some. The profile covers 150,000 or so clones, with more than 85% appearing a single time and approximately 6.6% taken by the ten largest. Source: peripheral blood, taken after recovery from COVID-19. The receptor set was obtained from an adult who had recovered from COVID-19.

This clone was found a few times. Additional DNA sequences in this sample encode the identical CDR3. V gene TRBV4-3 combines with J gene TRBJ1-1; D remains unclear. The germline V and J ends were trimmed by 0 bases and 1 base, with 3 bases remaining between them. Per the germline V gene, CDR1 is LGHNA and CDR2 is YSLEER. The CDR3 runs to 13 residues. CDR3 bases: TGCGCCAGCAGCCAAGACAGGAACACTGAAGCTTTCTTT. Its protein is CASSQDRNTEAFF.

Comments on this clone: Distinct nucleotide sequences in the sample also encode this CDR3. V and J are TRBV4-3 and TRBJ1-2; a weak D match, TRBD1 (6 bases). The CDR3 totals 13 residues. Germline V gives CDR1 LGHNA, CDR2 YSLEER. Trimming stripped 4 bases from V and 4 bases from J, with 10 bases between. CDR3 nucleotide sequence: TGCGCCAGCAGCCGGACAGACAGCTATGGCTACACCTTC. Amino acids: CASSRTDSYGYTF.

The V call is TRBV7-6, the J call TRBJ2-1, with D possibly called TRBD1 or TRBD2 (5 bases each). The CDR3 runs to 15 residues. V lost 5 bases to trimming and J lost 7 bases, with 18 bases between them. Germline values: CDR1 SGHVS, CDR2 FNYEAQ. The CDR3 loop reads CASSADLAWGNEQFF. CDR3 nucleotides: TGTGCCAGCAGCGCCGACTTAGCTTGGGGGAATGAGCAGTTCTTC.

V is TRBV9 and J is TRBJ1-1, with D possibly being TRBD1 (6 bases). Trimming took off 4 bases at V and 0 bases at J, with 16 bases between the two ends. The CDR3 loop spans 16 amino acids. The V gene's germline CDR1 is SGDLS and CDR2 YYNGEE. CDR3: CASSPGDRYMNTEAFF. The CDR3 DNA reads as TGTGCCAGCAGCCCAGGAGACAGGTACATGAACACTGAAGCTTTCTTT.

Remarks on this clone: Mismatch with germline at one junction end may stem from a read error. This chain uses TRBV4-2 with TRBJ2-6, with D unresolved. The CDR3 is 20 residues long. Per the germline V gene, CDR1 is LGHNA and CDR2 is YNFKEQ. The CDR3: CASSQDWKRPTPSGANVLTF. As DNA, the CDR3 is TGTGCCAGCAGTCAAGATTGGAAGCGTCCCACACCCTCTGGGGCCAACGTCCTGACTTTC.

The chain combines TRBV6-4 with TRBJ2-1; TRBD2 aligns across 14 bases. The CDR3 is 17 residues long. The J segment lost 10 bases and the V segment lost 6 bases, leaving 14 bases of the junction unmatched. Germline V CDR1 and CDR2: MRHNA, SNTAGT. The CDR3 here is CASRISRLAGGPYEQFF. The CDR3 coding sequence is TGTGCCAGCAGAATTTCCCGACTAGCGGGAGGGCCATACGAGCAGTTCTTC.

The chain links TRBV7-3 to TRBJ1-1, with 7 bases aligning to TRBD1. Germline CDR1 and CDR2: SGHTA and FQGTGA. Unmatched junction bases numbered 5, after V lost 6 bases and J lost 1 base. The CDR3 totals 14 residues. The CDR3, as DNA: TGTGCCAGCAGTCGCAACAGGGGGAACACTGAAGCTTTCTTT. It yields the protein CASSRNRGNTEAFF.

The chain joins TRBV10-3 to TRBJ2-5; no definite D call. Germline lookup yields CDR1 ENHRY and CDR2 SYGVKD. Trimming shortened V by 2 bases and J by 1 base, and 5 bases separated the two germline ends. This CDR3 has 13 residues. In DNA form, the CDR3 reads TGTGCCATCAGTGAGACGGTCCAAGAGACCCAGTACTTC. It is translated as CAISETVQETQYF.

The chain is built from TRBV2 and TRBJ2-7; 10 nucleotides match TRBD1. The V and J ends lost 6 bases and 7 bases, in that order; junction bases with no gene match: 9. This CDR3 comprises 14 residues. Germline CDR1 is SNHLY and CDR2 is FYNNEI. The CDR3 sequence: CASSDGQGGLEQYF. The CDR3 DNA follows: TGTGCCAGCAGCGACGGACAGGGGGGACTTGAGCAGTACTTC.

The chain uses TRBV5-6 and TRBJ1-5; D is uncertain. CDR1 is SGHDT, CDR2 YYEEEE, per germline. Trimming removed 1 base from V and 3 bases from J, with 5 bases in between. This CDR3 region has 13 residues. The CDR3 is CASSLSVNQPQHF. The CDR3 bases are TGTGCCAGCAGCTTGTCAGTCAATCAGCCCCAGCATTTT.

This clone was detected only once. The rearrangement links TRBV29-1 to TRBJ1-1; D uncertain. The CDR3 extends over 13 amino acids. Trimming removed 4 bases from V and 0 bases from J, with 9 bases in between. CDR1 is SQVTM, CDR2 ANQGSEA, per germline. CDR3 amino acids: CSVGGKLNTEAFF. CDR3 sequence (DNA): TGCAGCGTTGGGGGAAAATTGAACACTGAAGCTTTCTTT.

The J gene is TRBJ1-3, the V gene TRBV7-2, with 9 bases aligning to TRBD1. The CDR3 length is 16 residues. Germline CDR1 reads SGHTA; CDR2 reads FQGNSA. V lost 5 bases and J lost 1; bases outside the gene matches: 6. CDR3 nucleotides: TGTGCCAGCAGCGATGGACAGGGGCCTTCTGGAAACACCATATATTTT. Its protein product is CASSDGQGPSGNTIYF.

The chain uses TRBV3-1 (or the pseudogene TRBV3-2) and TRBJ1-2; D possibly corresponds to TRBD1 (6 bases). The CDR3 consists of 14 residues. V was clipped by 1 base and J by 6 bases, with 12 bases between them. Germline loops: CDR1 LGHDT, CDR2 YNNKEL (reference sequence). CDR3 sequence: CASSQARGNDGYTF. The CDR3 coding sequence is TGTGCCAGCAGCCAAGCAAGGGGGAACGATGGCTACACCTTC.

The J gene is TRBJ2-7, the V gene TRBV4-1, with D possibly TRBD1 on 6 matching bases. Deletions cut 2 bases from V and 5 bases from J, with 10 bases between. This CDR3 is built from 13 residues. Germline CDR1 MGHRA, CDR2 YSYEKL. The CDR3 is CASSQPGQNEQYF. Here the CDR3 DNA reads TGCGCCAGCAGCCAACCCGGACAGAACGAGCAGTACTTC.

This chain links TRBV19 with TRBJ2-3; the match to TRBD2 covers 15 bases. Losses at the gene ends were 9 bases for V and 4 bases for J; bases not matched to a gene: 8. Germline values: CDR1 LNHDA, CDR2 SQIVND (reference sequence). This CDR3 is 16 amino acids long. This CDR3 is CASSGTSGGSADTQYF. CDR3 DNA sequence: TGTGCCAGCTCCGGGACTAGCGGGGGGTCGGCAGATACGCAGTATTTT.

The count of this clone is one. The chain uses TRBV5-1 and TRBJ2-7, with a possible D match to TRBD1 (6 bases). Between the trimmed V and J ends, which lost 5 bases and 4 bases, there was a span of 13 bases. Germline V gene sequence: CDR1 SGHRS, CDR2 YFSETQ. The CDR3 runs to 13 residues. The CDR3 is CASRYREAYEQYF. Here the CDR3 DNA reads TGCGCCAGCAGGTACAGGGAAGCTTACGAGCAGTACTTC.

To note about this clone: Different DNA sequences within this sample yield the same CDR3. The V gene is TRBV18, the J gene TRBJ2-6; no reliable D call. There are 13 residues in the CDR3. CDR1 and CDR2 (germline): KGHSH, LQKENI. With 4 bases removed from V and 1 base from J, the gap between germline ends came to 2 bases. This chain's CDR3 is CASSLSGANVLTF. CDR3 bases: TGTGCCAGCTCACTGTCTGGGGCCAACGTCCTGACTTTC.

This clone has just a few counts. J is TRBJ2-3 and V is TRBV15; TRBD1 matches 9 bases. The CDR3 contains 15 residues. Germline V CDR1 and CDR2: LNHNV, YYDKDF (reference sequence). Losses at the gene ends were 5 bases for V and 1 base for J; bases not matched to a gene: 4. The CDR3 region is CATSHRDRGTDTQYF. In DNA form, the CDR3 reads TGTGCCACCAGCCACCGGGACAGGGGCACAGATACGCAGTATTTT.

This chain joins TRBV5-1 and TRBJ2-7; 10 bases are shared with TRBD1. Trimming at V came to 2 bases and at J to 7 bases, leaving 9 bases not matched to a gene. The germline V gene has CDR1 SGHRS and CDR2 YFSETQ. The CDR3 is 15 residues long. CDR3 amino acids: CASSLLGQGGKEQYF. DNA for the CDR3: TGCGCCAGCAGCTTACTCGGACAGGGGGGGAAGGAGCAGTACTTC.

J is TRBJ1-5 and V is TRBV18, with a weak D call TRBD1 (5 bases). CDR1 is KGHSH, CDR2 LQKENI, per germline. The CDR3 extends over 18 amino acids. The V end was cut by 3 bases, the J end by 2 bases, with 20 bases between. This CDR3 reads CASSPLSTWQGGNQPQHF. In DNA form, the CDR3 reads TGTGCCAGCTCACCTCTATCCACATGGCAGGGCGGCAATCAGCCCCAGCATTTT.

The V gene is TRBV5-1, the J gene TRBJ1-1; TRBD1 matches 7 bases. Trimming took 4 bases from V and 9 from J; bases not matched to a gene: 3. CDR3 length equals 11 residues. Germline V lookup: CDR1 SGHRS, CDR2 YFSETQ. CDR3 loop: CASSPQGKAFF. CDR3 bases: TGCGCCAGCAGCCCACAGGGGAAAGCTTTCTTT. Based on the CDR3 plus reference TRBV5-1 and TRBJ1-1, the full variable domain is KAGVTQTPRYLIKTRGQQVTLSCSPISGHRSVSWYQQTPGQGLQFLFEYFSETQRNKGNFPGRFSGRQFSNSRSEMNVSTLELGDSALYLCASSPQGKAFFGQGTRLTVV.

The CDR3 DNA reads TGTGCCAGCAGCCAACGGGGGGGCCCTGAGCAGTTCTTC. Translated: CASSQRGGPEQFF. The rearrangement links TRBV3-1 (or the pseudogene TRBV3-2) to TRBJ2-1; 8 nucleotides align to TRBD2. The CDR3 spans 13 residues. Germline V gene sequence: CDR1 LGHDT, CDR2 YNNKEL (reference sequence). V lost 2 bases and J lost 9; bases outside the gene matches: 3.

V usage is TRBV6-5 and J usage is TRBJ1-5; D call uncertain. CDR3 length: 16 amino acids. Germline CDR1 reads MNHEY; CDR2 reads SVGAGI. Between the trimmed V and J ends, which lost 0 bases and 0 bases, there was a span of 9 bases. Written as DNA, the CDR3 is TGTGCCAGCAGTTACTCCTGGGATCTTAGCAATCAGCCCCAGCATTTT. This codes for CASSYSWDLSNQPQHF.